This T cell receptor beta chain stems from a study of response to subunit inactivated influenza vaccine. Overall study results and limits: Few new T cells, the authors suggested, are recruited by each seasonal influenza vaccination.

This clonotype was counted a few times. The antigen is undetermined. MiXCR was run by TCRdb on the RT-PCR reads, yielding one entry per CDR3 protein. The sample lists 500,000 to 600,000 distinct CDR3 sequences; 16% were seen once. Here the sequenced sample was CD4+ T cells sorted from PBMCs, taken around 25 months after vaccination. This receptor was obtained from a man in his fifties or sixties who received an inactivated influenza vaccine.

This CDR3 reads CASSQAQGFGYTF. The CDR3 bases are TGCGCCAGCAGCCAAGCCCAAGGGTTTGGCTACACCTTC. The chain uses TRBV4-1 and TRBJ1-2; the D is unclear. This CDR3 is built from 13 residues. CDR1 and CDR2 (germline): MGHRA, YSYEKL. The V end was cut by 1 base, the J end by 7 bases, with 10 bases between.